The following is a TCR beta chain sequence with its context. No antigen is known for it. It has no much larger one-base neighbor in the sample; base qualities were not kept. The germline ends are 11 bases apart after V is trimmed by 5 bases and J by 7 bases. From a lookup of the germline V gene (reference sequence), CDR1 and CDR2 are DFQATT and SNEGSKA. The CDR3 measures 11 amino acids from cysteine to phenylalanine. Just CDR3 DNA is preserved here, 33 bases in frame from base 1. This sample was taken from a study of metastatic and nonmetastatic thyroid tumors (dated by TCRdb to the early 2020s). A note on the overall study: Repertoires were compared across peripheral blood and tumor or nodule tissue samples from malignant and benign thyroid patients. Paper-wide results and their limitations: In both blood and tumor samples, TCR beta diversity was reported to be significantly higher in malignant tumors than in benign nodules.

No treatment had been received by any patient before thyroid surgery. Using T-cell receptor beta sequencing, the study looked back at clinical samples from patients collected from about 2011 to 2018. Library preparation was by PCR. The reads were generated on an Illumina HiSeq 4000. The TCR beta-chain CDR3 region of each patient was profiled by high-throughput sequencing. In the original analysis: A classifier to discriminate distant-metastatic papillary thyroid cancer patients was built from CDR3 differences across clinicopathological groups. Repertoire diversity was assessed with the Shannon index, and tumor-blood repertoire similarity with the Morisita-Horn index. Using fastp trimming at Q25 and MiXCR clonotype assembly, TCRdb reanalyzed the public sequencing data and kept in-frame beta chains. These V and J calls rely on TCRdb rather than the paper's analysis. Across this sample there are about 17,000 clones, with more than 25% seen only once. The top ten hold about 13% of the sample.

This chain is built from TRBV20-1 and TRBJ1-2, with the D gene too uncertain to name. This receptor was obtained from a female donor with papillary thyroid cancer or a benign thyroid nodule (not recorded which). Some clones in this sample may be carry-over from other donors' samples. The sequenced sample consisted of tumor tissue. CDR3 reads: CSARQRRGYTF. The DNA sequence follows: TGCAGTGCTCGCCAACGGCGTGGCTACACCTTC.